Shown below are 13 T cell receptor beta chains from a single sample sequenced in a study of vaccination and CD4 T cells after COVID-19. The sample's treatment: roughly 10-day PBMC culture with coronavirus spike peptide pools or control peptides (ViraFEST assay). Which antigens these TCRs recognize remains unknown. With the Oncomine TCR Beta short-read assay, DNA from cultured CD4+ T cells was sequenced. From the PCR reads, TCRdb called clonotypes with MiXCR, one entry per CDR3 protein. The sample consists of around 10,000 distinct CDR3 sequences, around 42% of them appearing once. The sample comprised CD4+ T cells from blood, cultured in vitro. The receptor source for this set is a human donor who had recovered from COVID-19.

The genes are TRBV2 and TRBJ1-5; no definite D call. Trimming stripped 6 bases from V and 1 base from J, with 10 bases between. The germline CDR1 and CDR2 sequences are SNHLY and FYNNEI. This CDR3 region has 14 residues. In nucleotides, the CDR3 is TGTGCCAGCAGCTTGGGTTGGAGCAATCAGCCCCAGCATTTT. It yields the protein CASSLGWSNQPQHF.

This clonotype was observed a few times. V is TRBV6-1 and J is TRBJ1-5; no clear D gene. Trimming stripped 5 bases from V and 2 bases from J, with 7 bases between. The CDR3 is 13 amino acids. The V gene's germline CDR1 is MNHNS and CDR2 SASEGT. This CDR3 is CASSLRGNQPQHF. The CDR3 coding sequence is TGTGCCAGCAGTCTTCGGGGCAATCAGCCCCAGCATTTT.

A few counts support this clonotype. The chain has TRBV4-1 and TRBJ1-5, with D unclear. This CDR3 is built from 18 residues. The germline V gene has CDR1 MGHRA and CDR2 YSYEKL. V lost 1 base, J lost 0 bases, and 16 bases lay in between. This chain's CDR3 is CASSQVPTTVNSNQPQHF. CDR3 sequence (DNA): TGCGCCAGCAGCCAAGTACCAACTACCGTAAATAGCAATCAGCCCCAGCATTTT.

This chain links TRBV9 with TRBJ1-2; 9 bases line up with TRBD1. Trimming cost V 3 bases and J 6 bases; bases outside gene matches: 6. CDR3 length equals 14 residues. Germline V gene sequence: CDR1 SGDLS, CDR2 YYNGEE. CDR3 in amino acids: CASSAGTGYHGYTF. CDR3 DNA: TGTGCCAGCAGCGCAGGGACAGGGTACCATGGCTACACCTTC.

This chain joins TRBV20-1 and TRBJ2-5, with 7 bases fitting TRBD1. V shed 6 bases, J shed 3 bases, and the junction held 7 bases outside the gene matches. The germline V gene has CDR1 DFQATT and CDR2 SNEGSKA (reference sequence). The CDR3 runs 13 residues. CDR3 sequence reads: CSAATTGEETQYF. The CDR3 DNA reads TGCAGTGCCGCGACTACAGGGGAAGAGACCCAGTACTTC.

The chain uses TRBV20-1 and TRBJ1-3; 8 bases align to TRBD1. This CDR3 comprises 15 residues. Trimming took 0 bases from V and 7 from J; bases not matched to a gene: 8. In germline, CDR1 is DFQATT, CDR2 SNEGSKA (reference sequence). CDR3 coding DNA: TGCAGTGCTAGAGACTTGGACAGGGCGGGGAACACCATATATTTT. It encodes CSARDLDRAGNTIYF.

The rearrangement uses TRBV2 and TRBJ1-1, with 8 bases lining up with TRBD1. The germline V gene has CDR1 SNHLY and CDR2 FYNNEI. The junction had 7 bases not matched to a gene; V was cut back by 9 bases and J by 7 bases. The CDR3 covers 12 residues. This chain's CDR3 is CASHRGEVEAFF. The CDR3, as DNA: TGTGCCAGTCACAGGGGGGAGGTTGAAGCTTTCTTT. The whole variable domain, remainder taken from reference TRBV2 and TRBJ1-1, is EPEVTQTPSHQVTQMGQEVILRCVPISNHLYFYWYRQILGQKVEFLVSFYNNEISEKSEIFDDQFSVERPDGSNFTLKIRSTKLEDSAMYFCASHRGEVEAFFGQGTRLTVV.

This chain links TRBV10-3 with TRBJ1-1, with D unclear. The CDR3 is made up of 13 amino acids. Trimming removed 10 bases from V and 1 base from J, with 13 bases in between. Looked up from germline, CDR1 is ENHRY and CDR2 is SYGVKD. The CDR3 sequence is CASGRTANTEAFF. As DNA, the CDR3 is TGTGCCAGCGGGCGGACCGCGAACACTGAAGCTTTCTTT.

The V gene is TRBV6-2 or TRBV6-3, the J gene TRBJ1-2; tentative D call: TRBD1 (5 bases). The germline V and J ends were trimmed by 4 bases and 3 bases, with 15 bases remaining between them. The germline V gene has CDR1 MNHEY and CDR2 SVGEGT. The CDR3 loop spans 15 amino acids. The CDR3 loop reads CASSSGRTLHYGYTF. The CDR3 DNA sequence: TGTGCCAGCAGTTCGGGCAGGACACTTCACTATGGCTACACCTTC.

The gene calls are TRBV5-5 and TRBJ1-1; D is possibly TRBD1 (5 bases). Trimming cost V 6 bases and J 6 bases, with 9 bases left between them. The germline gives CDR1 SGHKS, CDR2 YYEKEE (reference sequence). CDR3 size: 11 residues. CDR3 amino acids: CASTQGAEAFF. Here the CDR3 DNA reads TGTGCCAGCACCCAGGGAGCTGAAGCTTTCTTT.

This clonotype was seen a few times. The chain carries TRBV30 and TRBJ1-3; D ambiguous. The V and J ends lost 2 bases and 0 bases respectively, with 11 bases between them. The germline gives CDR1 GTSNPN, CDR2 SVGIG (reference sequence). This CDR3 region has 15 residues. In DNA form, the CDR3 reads TGTGCCTGGAGTACTGGACTGAGCTCTGGAAACACCATATATTTT. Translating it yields CAWSTGLSSGNTIYF. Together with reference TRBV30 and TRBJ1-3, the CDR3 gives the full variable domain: SQTIHQWPATLVQPVGSPLSLECTVEGTSNPNLYWYRQAAGRGLQLLFYSVGIGQISSEVPQNLSASRPQDRQFILSSKKLLLSDSGFYLCAWSTGLSSGNTIYFGEGSWLTVV.

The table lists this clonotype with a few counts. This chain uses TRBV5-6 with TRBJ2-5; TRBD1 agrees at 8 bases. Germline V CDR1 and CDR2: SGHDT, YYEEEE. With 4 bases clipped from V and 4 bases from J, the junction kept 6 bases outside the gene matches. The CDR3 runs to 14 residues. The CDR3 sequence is CASSRPGQGETQYF. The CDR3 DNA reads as TGTGCCAGCAGCCGCCCTGGACAGGGAGAGACCCAGTACTTC.

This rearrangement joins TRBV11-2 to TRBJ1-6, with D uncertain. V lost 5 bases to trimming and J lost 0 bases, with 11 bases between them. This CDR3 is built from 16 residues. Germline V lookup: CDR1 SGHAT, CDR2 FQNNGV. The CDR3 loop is CASSTLQSSYNSPLHF. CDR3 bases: TGTGCCAGCAGCACCCTACAGAGCTCCTATAATTCACCCCTCCACTTT.